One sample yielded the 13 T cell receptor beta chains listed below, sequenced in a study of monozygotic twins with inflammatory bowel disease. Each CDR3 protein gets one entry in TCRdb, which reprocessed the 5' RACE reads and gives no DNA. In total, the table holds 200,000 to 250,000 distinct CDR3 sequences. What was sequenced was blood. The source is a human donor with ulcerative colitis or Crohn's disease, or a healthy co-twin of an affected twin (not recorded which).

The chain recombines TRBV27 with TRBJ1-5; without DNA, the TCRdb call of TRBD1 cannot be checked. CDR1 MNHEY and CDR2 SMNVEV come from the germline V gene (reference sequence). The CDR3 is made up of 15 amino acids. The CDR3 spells CASSLVPQGNQPQHF.

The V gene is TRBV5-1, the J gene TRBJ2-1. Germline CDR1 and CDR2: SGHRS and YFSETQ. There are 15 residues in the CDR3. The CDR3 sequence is CASSLVKGGVDEQFF.

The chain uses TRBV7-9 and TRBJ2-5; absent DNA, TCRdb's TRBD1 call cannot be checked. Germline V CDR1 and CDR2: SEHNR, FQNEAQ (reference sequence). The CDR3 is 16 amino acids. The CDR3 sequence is CASSLLLGATEETQYF.

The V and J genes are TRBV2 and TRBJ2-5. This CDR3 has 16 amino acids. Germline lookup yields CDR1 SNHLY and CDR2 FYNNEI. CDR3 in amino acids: CASSEGVGAIIETQYF.

CDR3 loop: CASSARGNYGYTF. The chain joins TRBV19 to TRBJ1-2; TCRdb indicates TRBD1, and absent DNA this call remains unverified. This CDR3 spans 13 amino acids. Germline loops: CDR1 LNHDA, CDR2 SQIVND (reference sequence). Using reference TRBV19 and TRBJ1-2 for the parts outside the CDR3, the full variable domain is DGGITQSPKYLFRKEGQNVTLSCEQNLNHDAMYWYRQDPGQGLRLIYYSQIVNDFQKGDIAEGYSVSREKKESFPLTVTSAQKNPTAFYLCASSARGNYGYTFGSGTRLTVV.

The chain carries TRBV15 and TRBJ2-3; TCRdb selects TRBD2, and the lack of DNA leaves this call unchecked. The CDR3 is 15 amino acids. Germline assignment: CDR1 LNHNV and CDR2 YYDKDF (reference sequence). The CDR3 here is CATSDRTSGLDTQYF.

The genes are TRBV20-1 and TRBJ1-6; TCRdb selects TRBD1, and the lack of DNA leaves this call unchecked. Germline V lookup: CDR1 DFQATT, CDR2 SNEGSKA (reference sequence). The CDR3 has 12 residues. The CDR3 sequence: CSARDRTGPLHF.

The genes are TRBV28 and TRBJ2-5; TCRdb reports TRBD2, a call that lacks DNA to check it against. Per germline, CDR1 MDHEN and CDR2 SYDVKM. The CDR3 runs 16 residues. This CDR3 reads CASRGTSGGGGETQYF.

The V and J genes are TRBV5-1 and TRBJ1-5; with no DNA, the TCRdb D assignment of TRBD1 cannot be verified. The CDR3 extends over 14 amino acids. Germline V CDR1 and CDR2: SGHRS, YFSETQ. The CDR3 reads CASSEVGQGSAQHF.

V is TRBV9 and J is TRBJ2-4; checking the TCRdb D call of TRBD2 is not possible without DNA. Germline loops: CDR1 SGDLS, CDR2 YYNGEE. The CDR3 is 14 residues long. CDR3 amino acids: CASSVGEAKNIQYF. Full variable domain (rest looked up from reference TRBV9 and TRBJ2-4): DSGVTQTPKHLITATGQRVTLRCSPRSGDLSVYWYQQSLDQGLQFLIQYYNGEERAKGNILERFSAQQFPDLHSELNLSSLELGDSALYFCASSVGEAKNIQYFGAGTRLSVL.

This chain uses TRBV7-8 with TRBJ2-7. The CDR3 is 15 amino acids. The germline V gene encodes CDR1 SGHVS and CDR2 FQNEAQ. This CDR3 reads CASSLAEVSSYEQYF.

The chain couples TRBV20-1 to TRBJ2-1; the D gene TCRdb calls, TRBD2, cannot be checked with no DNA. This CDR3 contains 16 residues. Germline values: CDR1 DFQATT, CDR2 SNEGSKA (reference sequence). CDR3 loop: CSARGDISGKDNEQFF.

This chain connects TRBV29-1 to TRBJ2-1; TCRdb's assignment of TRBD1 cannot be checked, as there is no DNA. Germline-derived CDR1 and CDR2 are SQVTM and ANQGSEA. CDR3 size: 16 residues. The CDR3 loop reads CSVEEWKQGARDEQFF.